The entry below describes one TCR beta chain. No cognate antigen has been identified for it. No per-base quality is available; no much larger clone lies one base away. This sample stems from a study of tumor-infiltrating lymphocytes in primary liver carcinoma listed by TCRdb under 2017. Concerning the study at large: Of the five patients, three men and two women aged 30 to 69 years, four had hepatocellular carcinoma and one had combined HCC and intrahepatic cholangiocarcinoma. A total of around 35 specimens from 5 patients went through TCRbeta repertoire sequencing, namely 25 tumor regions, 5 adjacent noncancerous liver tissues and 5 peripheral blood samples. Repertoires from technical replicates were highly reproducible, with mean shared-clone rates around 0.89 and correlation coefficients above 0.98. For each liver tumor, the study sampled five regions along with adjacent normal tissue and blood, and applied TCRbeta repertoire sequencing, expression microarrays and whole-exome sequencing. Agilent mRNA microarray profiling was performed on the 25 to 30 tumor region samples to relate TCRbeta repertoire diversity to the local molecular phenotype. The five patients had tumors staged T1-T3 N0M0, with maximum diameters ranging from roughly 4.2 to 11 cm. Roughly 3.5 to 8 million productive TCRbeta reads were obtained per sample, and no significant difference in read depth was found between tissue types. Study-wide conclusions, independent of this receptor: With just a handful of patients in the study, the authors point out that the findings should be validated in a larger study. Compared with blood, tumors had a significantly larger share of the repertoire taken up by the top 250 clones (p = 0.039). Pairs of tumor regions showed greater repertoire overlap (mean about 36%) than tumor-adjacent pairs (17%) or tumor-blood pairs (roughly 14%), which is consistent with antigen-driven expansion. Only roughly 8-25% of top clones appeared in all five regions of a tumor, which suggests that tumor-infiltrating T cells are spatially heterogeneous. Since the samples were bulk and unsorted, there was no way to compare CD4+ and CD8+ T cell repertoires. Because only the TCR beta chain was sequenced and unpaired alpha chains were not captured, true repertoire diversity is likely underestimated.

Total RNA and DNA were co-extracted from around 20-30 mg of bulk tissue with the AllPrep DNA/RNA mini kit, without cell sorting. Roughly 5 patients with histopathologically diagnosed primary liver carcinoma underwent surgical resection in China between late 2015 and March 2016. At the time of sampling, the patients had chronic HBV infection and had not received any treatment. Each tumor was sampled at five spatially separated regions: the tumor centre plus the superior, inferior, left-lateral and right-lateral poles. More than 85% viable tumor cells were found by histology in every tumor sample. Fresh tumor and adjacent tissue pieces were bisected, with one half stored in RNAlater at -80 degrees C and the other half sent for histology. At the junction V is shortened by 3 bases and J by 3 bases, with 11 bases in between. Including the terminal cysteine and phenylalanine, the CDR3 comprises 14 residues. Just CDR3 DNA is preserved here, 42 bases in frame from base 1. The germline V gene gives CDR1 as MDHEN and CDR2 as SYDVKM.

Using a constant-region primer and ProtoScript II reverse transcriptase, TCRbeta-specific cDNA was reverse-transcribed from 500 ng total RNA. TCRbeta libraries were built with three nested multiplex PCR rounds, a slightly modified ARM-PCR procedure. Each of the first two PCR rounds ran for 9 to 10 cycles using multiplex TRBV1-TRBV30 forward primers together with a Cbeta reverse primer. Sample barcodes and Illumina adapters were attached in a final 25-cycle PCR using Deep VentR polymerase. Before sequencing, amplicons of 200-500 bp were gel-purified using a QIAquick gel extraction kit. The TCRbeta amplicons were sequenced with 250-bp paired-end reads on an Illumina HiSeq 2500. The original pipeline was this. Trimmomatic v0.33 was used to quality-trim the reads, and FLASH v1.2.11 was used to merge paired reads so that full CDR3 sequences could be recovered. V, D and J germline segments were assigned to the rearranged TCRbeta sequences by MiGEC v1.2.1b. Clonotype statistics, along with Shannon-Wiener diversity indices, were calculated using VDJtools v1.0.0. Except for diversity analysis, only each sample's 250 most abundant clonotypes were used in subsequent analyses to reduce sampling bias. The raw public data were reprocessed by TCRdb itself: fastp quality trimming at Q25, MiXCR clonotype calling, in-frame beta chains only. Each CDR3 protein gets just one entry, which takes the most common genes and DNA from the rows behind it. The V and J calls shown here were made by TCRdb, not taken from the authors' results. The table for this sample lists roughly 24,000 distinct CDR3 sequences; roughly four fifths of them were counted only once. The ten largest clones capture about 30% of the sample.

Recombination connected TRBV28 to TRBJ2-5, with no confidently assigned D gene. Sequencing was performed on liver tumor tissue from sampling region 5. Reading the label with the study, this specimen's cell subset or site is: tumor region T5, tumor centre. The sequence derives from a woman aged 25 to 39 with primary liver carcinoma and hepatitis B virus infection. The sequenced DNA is TGTGCCAGCAGTTTGGGATTGCGGAAAGAGACCCAGTACTTC. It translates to CASSLGLRKETQYF.